The rows below give T cell receptor beta chains drawn from one sample of a study of T-cell reconstitution after alpha-beta-depleted transplantation in children. Via MiXCR, TCRdb re-called the PCR reads, giving one row per CDR3 protein. The sample has 450,000 to 600,000 distinct CDR3 sequences; around 17% are singletons. This material consisted of PBMCs from the stem cell graft donor, taken from the stem cell graft. These receptors originate from a human donor who donated a stem cell graft to a child with acute lymphoblastic leukemia. The CDR3 runs from the conserved cysteine through the conserved F or W. A D gene is named only where the DNA matches it firmly. The size entry is marked missing in some rows and otherwise reads once, few, many or a size class.

>TRBV9|NA|TRBD2|TRBJ2-3
TGTGCCAGCAGCTCCCGGGGGACTAGCAGCACAGATACGCAGTATTTT
CASSSRGTSSTDTQYF
>TRBV20-1|once|TRBD2|TRBJ2-5
TGCAGTGCTAGACTGGGACTAGCAAAAGAGACCCAGTACTTC
CSARLGLAKETQYF
>TRBV20-1|NA|TRBD1|TRBJ1-1
TGCAGTGCCCCCGGCCAGGGGGACACTGAAGCTTTCTTT
CSAPGQGDTEAFF
>TRBV7-9|few|TRBD1|TRBJ2-3
TGTGCCAGCAGCTCGACAGGGATTGTACCGGCGCCGCAGTATTTT
CASSSTGIVPAPQYF
>TRBV5-5|NA|TRBD1|TRBJ2-5
TGTGCCAGCAGCTTCACAGGGGGTATGGAAGAGACCCAGTACTTC
CASSFTGGMEETQYF
>TRBV12-3/TRBV12-4|NA|TRBD1|TRBJ2-7
TGTGCCAGCAGCTCCGCCGGGACAGGGGGCGTCTACGAGCAGTACTTC
CASSSAGTGGVYEQYF
>TRBV29-1|few|NA|TRBJ2-7
TGCAGCGTTGAAGGGAGCTCCTACGAGCAGTACTTC
CSVEGSSYEQYF
>TRBV25-1|few|TRBD2|TRBJ2-2
TGTGCCAGCAGCGAAAGACTAGCGGGAGGGCCGAGGACCGGGGAGCTGTTTTTT
CASSERLAGGPRTGELFF
>TRBV19|NA|NA|TRBJ2-2
TGTGCCAGTAGTATTCGGGTAACCGGGGAGCTGTTTTTT
CASSIRVTGELFF
>TRBV27|few|NA|TRBJ2-4
TGTGCCAGCAGCGGCGGGACACCGGGATACTTC
CASSGGTPGYF
>TRBV2|few|NA|TRBJ2-6
TGTGCCAGCAGTGATCGGCTGGGACCTGGGGCCAACGTCCTGACTTTC
CASSDRLGPGANVLTF
>TRBV7-8|NA|NA|TRBJ1-2
TGTGCCAGCGGACTGACTAACTATGGCTACACCTTC
CASGLTNYGYTF
>TRBV5-1|few|TRBD1|TRBJ1-2
TGCGCCAGCAGCTACCGGGACAGGGGGTCCAACTATGGCTACACCTTC
CASSYRDRGSNYGYTF
>TRBV3-1|NA|TRBD2|TRBJ2-7
TGTGCCAGCAGCGTCGGACTAGCGGGAGCCAGCTCCTACGAGCAGTACTTC
CASSVGLAGASSYEQYF
>TRBV20-1|NA|NA|TRBJ2-3
TGCAGTGCTAGAGTTGGAGAGTTCCCAGATACGCAGTATTTT
CSARVGEFPDTQYF
>TRBV6-1|few|TRBD2|TRBJ2-1
TGTGCCAGCAGTCCCCGGGGGGGCGGGATAAACAATGAGCAGTTCTTC
CASSPRGGGINNEQFF
>TRBV11-2|NA|NA|TRBJ1-2
TGTGCCAGCAGCTTAGAAGCTGGCTGCTGGGGGCGAAAGTATGGCTACACCTTC
CASSLEAGCWGRKYGYTF
>TRBV20-1|NA|TRBD2|TRBJ2-1
TGCAGTGCTAGAACCCAAGGTGGGACTAGCGGGAGGGATGAGCAGTTCTTC
CSARTQGGTSGRDEQFF
>TRBV11-2|NA|NA|TRBJ1-1
TGTGCCAGCAGCTCCCCGAGCGGCATGAACACTGAAGCTTTCTTT
CASSSPSGMNTEAFF
>TRBV12-3/TRBV12-4|few|NA|TRBJ2-1
TGTGCCAGCAGTTTTGGGCGGGGCGCCGAGCAGTTCTTC
CASSFGRGAEQFF
>TRBV18|few|TRBD2|TRBJ2-5
TGTGCCAGCTGCTCCGGGGTAGCGGGAGGCCAAGAGACCCAGTACTTC
CASCSGVAGGQETQYF
>TRBV29-1|NA|NA|TRBJ1-1
TGCAGCGCGGACAGCTCGAACACTGAAGCTTTCTTT
CSADSSNTEAFF
>TRBV18|NA|TRBD1|TRBJ2-3
TGTGCCAGCTCCACCGGGACAGGGGGCATCGTTATTAGAGATACGCAGTATTTT
CASSTGTGGIVIRDTQYF
>TRBV15|NA|TRBD1|TRBJ2-7
TGTGCCACCAGCAGGGAGGGACAGGGAGAGGGGAGTTACGAGCAGTACTTC
CATSREGQGEGSYEQYF
>TRBV12-3/TRBV12-4|few|NA|TRBJ2-3
TGTGCCAGCAGTTTAGTCCTGACAGATACGCAGTATTTT
CASSLVLTDTQYF